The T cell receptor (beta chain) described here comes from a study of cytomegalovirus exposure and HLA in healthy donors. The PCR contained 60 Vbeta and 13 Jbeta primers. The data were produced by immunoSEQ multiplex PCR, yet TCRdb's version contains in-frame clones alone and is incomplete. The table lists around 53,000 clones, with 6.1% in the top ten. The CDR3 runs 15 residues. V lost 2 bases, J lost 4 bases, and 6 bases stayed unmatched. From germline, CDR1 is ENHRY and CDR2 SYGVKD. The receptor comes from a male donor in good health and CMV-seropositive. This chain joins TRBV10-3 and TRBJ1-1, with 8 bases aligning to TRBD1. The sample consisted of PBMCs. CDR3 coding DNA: TGTGCCATCAGTGAGCGACAGGGGATTGGCACTGAAGCTTTCTTT. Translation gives CAISERQGIGTEAFF.